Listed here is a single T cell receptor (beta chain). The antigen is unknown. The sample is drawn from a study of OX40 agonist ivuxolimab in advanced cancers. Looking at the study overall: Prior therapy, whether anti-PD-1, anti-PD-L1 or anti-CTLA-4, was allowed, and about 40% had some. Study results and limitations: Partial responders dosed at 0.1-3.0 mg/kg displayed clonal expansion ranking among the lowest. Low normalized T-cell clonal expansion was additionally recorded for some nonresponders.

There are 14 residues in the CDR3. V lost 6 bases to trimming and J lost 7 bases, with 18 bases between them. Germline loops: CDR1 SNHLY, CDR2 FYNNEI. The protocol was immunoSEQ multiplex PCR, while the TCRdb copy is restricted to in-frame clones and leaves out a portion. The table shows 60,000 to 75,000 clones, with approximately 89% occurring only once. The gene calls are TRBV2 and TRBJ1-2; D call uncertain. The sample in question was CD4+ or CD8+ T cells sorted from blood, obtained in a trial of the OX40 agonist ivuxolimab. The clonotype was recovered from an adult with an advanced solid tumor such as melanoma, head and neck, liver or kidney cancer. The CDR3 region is CASSPTDPVGGYTF. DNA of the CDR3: TGTGCCAGCAGCCCAACGGACCCGGTGGGTGGCTACACCTTC.